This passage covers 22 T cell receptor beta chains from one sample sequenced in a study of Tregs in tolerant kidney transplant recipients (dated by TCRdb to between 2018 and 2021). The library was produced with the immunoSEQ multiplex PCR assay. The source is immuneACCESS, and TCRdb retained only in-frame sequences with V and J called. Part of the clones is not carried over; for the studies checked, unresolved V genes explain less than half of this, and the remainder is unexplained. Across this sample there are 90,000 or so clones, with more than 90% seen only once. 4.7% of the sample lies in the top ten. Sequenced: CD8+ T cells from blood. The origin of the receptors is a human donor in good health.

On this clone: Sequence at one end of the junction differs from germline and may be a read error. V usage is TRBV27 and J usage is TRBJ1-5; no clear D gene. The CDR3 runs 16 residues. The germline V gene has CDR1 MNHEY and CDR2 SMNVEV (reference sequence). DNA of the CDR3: TGTGCCAGTCACCCGCGACGTGCGGATAGCAATCAGTCCCAGCATTTT. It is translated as CASHPRRADSNQSQHF.

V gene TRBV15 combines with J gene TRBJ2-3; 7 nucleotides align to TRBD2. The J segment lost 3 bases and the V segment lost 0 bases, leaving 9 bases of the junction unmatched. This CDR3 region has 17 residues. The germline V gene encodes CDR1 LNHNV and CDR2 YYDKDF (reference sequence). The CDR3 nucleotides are TGTGCCACCAGCAGAGATCCAGCGGGGCAGTCAACAGATACGCAGTATTTT. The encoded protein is CATSRDPAGQSTDTQYF.

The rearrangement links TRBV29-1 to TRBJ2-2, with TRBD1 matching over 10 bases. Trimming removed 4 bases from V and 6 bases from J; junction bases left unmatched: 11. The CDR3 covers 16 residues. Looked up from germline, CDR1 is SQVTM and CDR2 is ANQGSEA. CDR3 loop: CSVAGAGTGVAGELFF. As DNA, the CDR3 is TGCAGCGTTGCTGGGGCCGGGACAGGGGTTGCCGGGGAGCTGTTTTTT.

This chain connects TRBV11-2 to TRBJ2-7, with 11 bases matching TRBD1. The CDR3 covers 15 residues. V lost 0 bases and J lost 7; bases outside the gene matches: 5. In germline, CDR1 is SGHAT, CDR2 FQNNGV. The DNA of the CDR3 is TGTGCCAGCAGCTTAGAGGACAGGGGGCCGAGGGAGCAGTACTTC. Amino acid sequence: CASSLEDRGPREQYF.

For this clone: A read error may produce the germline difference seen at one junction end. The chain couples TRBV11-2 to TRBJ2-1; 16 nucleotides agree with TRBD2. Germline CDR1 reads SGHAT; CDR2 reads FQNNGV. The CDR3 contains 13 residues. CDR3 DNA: TGTGCCAGCAGCTCGGGACTAGCGGGAGGGTGGCTCTTC. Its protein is CASSSGLAGGWLF.

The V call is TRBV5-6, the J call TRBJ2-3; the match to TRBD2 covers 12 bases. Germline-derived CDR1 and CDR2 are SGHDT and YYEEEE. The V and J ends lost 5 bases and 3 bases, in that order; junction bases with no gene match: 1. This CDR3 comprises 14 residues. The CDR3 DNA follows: TGTGCCAGCAGTGGGACTAGCGGGACAGATACGCAGTATTTT. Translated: CASSGTSGTDTQYF. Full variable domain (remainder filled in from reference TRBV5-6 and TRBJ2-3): DAGVTQSPTHLIKTRGQQVTLRCSPKSGHDTVSWYQQALGQGPQFIFQYYEEEERQRGNFPDRFSGHQFPNYSSELNVNALLLGDSALYLCASSGTSGTDTQYFGPGTRLTVL.

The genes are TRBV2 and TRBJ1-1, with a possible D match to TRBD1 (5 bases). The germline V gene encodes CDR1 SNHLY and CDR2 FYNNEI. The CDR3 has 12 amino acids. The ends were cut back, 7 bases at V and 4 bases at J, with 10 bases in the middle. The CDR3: CASTRGITEAFF. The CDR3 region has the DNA TGTGCCAGCACAAGGGGCATCACTGAAGCTTTCTTT.

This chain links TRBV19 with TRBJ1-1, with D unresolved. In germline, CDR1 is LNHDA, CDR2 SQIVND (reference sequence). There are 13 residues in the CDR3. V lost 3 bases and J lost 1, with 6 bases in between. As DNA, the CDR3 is TGTGCCAGTAGTATCTCGTCGAACACTGAAGCTTTCTTT. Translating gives CASSISSNTEAFF.

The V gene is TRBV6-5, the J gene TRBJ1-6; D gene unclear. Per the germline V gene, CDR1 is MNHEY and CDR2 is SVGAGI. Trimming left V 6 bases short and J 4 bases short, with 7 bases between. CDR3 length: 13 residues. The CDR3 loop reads CASRDEYNSPLHF. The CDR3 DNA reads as TGTGCCAGCAGGGATGAGTATAATTCACCCCTCCACTTT.

The CDR3 region has the DNA TGTGCCAGCAGCGGGACAGGGGGCCGAAGTCAGCCCCAGCATTTT. Encoded protein: CASSGTGGRSQPQHF. The chain employs TRBV11-2 and TRBJ1-5, with 12 bases fitting TRBD1. Germline trimming cut 5 bases from V and 6 bases from J; bases unmatched to any gene: 5. CDR1 and CDR2 (germline): SGHAT, FQNNGV. The CDR3 totals 15 residues.

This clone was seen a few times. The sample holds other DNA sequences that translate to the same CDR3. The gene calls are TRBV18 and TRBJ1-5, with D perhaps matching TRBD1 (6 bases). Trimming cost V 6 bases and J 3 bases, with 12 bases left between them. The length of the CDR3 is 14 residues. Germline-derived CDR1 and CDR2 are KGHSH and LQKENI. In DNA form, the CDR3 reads TGTGCCAGCTCGCTTTCAGGGGACAATCAGCCCCAGCATTTT. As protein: CASSLSGDNQPQHF.

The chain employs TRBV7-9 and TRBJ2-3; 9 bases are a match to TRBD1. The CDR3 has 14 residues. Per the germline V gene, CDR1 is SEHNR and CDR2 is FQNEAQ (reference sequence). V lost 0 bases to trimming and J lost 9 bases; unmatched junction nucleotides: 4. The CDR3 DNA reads TGTGCCAGCAGCTTAGCTCCCGGACAGGGGACGCAGTATTTT. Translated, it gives CASSLAPGQGTQYF.

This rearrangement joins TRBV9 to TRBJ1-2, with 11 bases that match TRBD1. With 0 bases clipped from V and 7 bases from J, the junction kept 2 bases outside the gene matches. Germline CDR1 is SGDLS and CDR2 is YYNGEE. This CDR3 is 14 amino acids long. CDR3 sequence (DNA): TGTGCCAGCAGCGTAGGGACAGGGGGCTCTGGCTACACCTTC. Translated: CASSVGTGGSGYTF.

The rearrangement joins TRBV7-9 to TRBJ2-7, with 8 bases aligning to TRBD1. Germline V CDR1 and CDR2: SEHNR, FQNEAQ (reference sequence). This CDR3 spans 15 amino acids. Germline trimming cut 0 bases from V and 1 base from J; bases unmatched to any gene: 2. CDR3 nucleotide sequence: TGTGCCAGCAGCTTAGCCAGGGGGCGATCCTACGAGCAGTACTTC. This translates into CASSLARGRSYEQYF. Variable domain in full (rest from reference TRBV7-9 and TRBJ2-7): DTGVSQNPRHKITKRGQNVTFRCDPISEHNRLYWYRQTLGQGPEFLTYFQNEAQLEKSRLLSDRFSAERPKGSFSTLEIQRTEQGDSAMYLCASSLARGRSYEQYFGPGTRLTVT.

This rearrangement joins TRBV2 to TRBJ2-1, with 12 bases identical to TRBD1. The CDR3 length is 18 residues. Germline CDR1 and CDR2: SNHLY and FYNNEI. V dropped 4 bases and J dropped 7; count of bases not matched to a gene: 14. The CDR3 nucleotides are TGTGCCAGCAGTGTTGGGACAGGGGGCGATGAAGAGGAAAATGAGCAGTTCTTC. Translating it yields CASSVGTGGDEEENEQFF.

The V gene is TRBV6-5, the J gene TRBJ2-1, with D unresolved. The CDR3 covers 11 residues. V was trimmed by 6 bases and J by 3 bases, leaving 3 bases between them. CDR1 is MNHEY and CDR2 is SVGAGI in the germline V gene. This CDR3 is CASSVYNEQFF. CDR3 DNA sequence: TGTGCCAGCAGCGTCTACAATGAGCAGTTCTTC.

The CDR3 here is CASTPGGIYEQYF. The CDR3 DNA follows: TGTGCCAGCACCCCAGGGGGCATTTACGAGCAGTACTTC. The chain has TRBV7-6 and TRBJ2-7, with 8 nucleotides matching TRBD1. Unmatched junction bases numbered 6, after V lost 7 bases and J lost 4 bases. Germline CDR1 is SGHVS and CDR2 is FNYEAQ. CDR3 length: 13 residues.

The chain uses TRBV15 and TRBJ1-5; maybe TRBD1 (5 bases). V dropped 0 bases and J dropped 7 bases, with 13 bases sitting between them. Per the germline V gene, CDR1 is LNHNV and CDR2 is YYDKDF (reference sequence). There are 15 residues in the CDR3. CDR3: CATSRDSGRGQPQHF. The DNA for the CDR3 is TGTGCCACCAGCAGAGATTCGGGGCGCGGACAGCCCCAGCATTTT.

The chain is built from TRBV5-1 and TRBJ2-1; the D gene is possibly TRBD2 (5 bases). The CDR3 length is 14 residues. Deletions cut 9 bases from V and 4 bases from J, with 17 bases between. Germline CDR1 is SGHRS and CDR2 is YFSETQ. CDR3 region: CAIQLSGDYNEQFF. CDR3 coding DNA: TGCGCCATCCAACTAAGCGGAGATTACAATGAGCAGTTCTTC. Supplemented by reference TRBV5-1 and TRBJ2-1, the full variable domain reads KAGVTQTPRYLIKTRGQQVTLSCSPISGHRSVSWYQQTPGQGLQFLFEYFSETQRNKGNFPGRFSGRQFSNSRSEMNVSTLELGDSALYLCAIQLSGDYNEQFFGPGTRLTVL.

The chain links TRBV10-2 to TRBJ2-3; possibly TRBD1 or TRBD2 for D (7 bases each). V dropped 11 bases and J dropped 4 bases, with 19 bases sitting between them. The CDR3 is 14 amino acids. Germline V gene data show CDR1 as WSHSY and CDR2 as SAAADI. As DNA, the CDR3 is TGCGCCCTAAGCCAGGGGGGGTATGCAGATACGCAGTATTTT. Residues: CALSQGGYADTQYF.

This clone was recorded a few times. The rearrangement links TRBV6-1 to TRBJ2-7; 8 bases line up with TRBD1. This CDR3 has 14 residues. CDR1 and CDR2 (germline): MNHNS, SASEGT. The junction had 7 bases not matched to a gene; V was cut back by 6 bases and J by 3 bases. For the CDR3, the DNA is TGTGCCAGCAGCGCAGGAACAGGGGGCTACGAGCAGTACTTC. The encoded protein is CASSAGTGGYEQYF.

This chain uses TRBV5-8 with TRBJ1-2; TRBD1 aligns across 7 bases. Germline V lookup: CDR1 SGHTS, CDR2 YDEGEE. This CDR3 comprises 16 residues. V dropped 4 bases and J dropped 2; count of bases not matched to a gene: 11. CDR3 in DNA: TGTGCCAGCAGCCAAAAGGGACAGTTAAGAAACTATGGCTACACCTTC. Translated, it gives CASSQKGQLRNYGYTF.